The 24 T cell receptor beta chains below were found in one sample sequenced in a study of technical replicates of blood from a few donors. The repertoire was sequenced with immunoSEQ multiplex PCR; TCRdb's copy has only in-frame clones and lacks some. Counted here are around 60,000 clones, 86% occurring once; the ten biggest clones make up about 4.8%. Input material: PBMCs. The receptors derive from a human donor in good health. Some clones in this sample may be carry-over from other donors' samples.

The chain joins TRBV7-9 to TRBJ1-1; a weak D match, TRBD1 (5 bases). CDR3 length: 13 residues. V dropped 2 bases and J dropped 4 bases, with 8 bases sitting between them. Germline V gene lookup returns CDR1 SEHNR and CDR2 FQNEAQ (reference sequence). The CDR3 DNA is TGTGCCAGCAGCTTACCCGGGGGCACTGAAGCTTTCTTT. This encodes CASSLPGGTEAFF. Using reference TRBV7-9 and TRBJ1-1 for the parts outside the CDR3, the full variable domain is DTGVSQNPRHKITKRGQNVTFRCDPISEHNRLYWYRQTLGQGPEFLTYFQNEAQLEKSRLLSDRFSAERPKGSFSTLEIQRTEQGDSAMYLCASSLPGGTEAFFGQGTRLTVV.

The V and J genes are TRBV7-2 and TRBJ2-7; TRBD2 matches at 9 bases. With 5 bases clipped from V and 5 bases from J, the junction kept 10 bases outside the gene matches. This CDR3 is 15 amino acids long. CDR1 is SGHTA and CDR2 is FQGNSA in the germline V gene. CDR3 in amino acids: CASSTGPGLAHEQYF. In DNA, the CDR3 is TGTGCCAGCAGCACCGGGCCGGGACTAGCCCACGAGCAGTACTTC.

The chain has TRBV5-4 and TRBJ1-2; 10 positions agree with TRBD1. This CDR3 comprises 18 residues. V lost 1 base, J lost 0 bases, and 9 bases stayed unmatched. Germline V lookup: CDR1 SGHNT, CDR2 YYREEE (reference sequence). The CDR3 nucleotides read TGTGCCAGCAGCTTGCCGGGACAGGGGTACCATTCTAACTATGGCTACACCTTC. Its translation is CASSLPGQGYHSNYGYTF.

The chain couples TRBV19 to TRBJ2-3; weak D call: TRBD2 (5 bases). The CDR3 extends over 15 amino acids. Between the trimmed V and J ends, which lost 4 bases and 1 base, there was a span of 12 bases. The germline V gene encodes CDR1 LNHDA and CDR2 SQIVND (reference sequence). CDR3 amino acids: CASSSRGLGTDTQYF. CDR3 DNA: TGTGCCAGTAGTAGCCGGGGTTTAGGCACAGATACGCAGTATTTT.

The chain carries TRBV5-1 and TRBJ2-5; 8 nucleotides align to TRBD2. The CDR3 loop spans 15 amino acids. With 4 bases clipped from V and 2 bases from J, the junction kept 7 bases outside the gene matches. Germline CDR1 reads SGHRS; CDR2 reads YFSETQ. CDR3: CASSTDGTRQETQYF. Here the CDR3 DNA reads TGCGCCAGCAGCACCGACGGGACTAGACAAGAGACCCAGTACTTC.

This clone has a handful of counts. The J gene is TRBJ2-7, the V gene TRBV27; TRBD2 aligns across 8 bases. The CDR3 consists of 14 residues. Germline-derived CDR1 and CDR2 are MNHEY and SMNVEV (reference sequence). Trimming removed 4 bases from V and 3 bases from J; junction bases left unmatched: 5. The CDR3: CASSSRTSNYEQYF. DNA for the CDR3: TGTGCCAGCAGTTCCCGGACTAGCAACTACGAGCAGTACTTC.

The rearrangement joins TRBV18 to TRBJ2-7; TRBD2 agrees at 9 bases. Germline V lookup: CDR1 KGHSH, CDR2 LQKENI. The CDR3 is made up of 14 amino acids. The trim removed 3 bases at V and 3 bases at J, leaving 3 bases unmatched. This CDR3 is CASSPRTSDYEQYF. The CDR3 bases are TGTGCCAGCTCACCCCGGACTAGCGACTACGAGCAGTACTTC.

The genes are TRBV4-2 and TRBJ1-4, with D possibly TRBD1 on 6 matching bases. Looked up from germline, CDR1 is LGHNA and CDR2 is YNFKEQ. Trimming left V 3 bases short and J 6 bases short, with 14 bases between. This CDR3 is built from 15 residues. DNA for the CDR3: TGTGCCAGCAGCCAGGCGACAGGAGCGGATGAAAAACTGTTTTTT. Protein: CASSQATGADEKLFF.

The V and J genes are TRBV19 and TRBJ2-2; 8 bases map to TRBD1. The J segment lost 7 bases and the V segment lost 5 bases, leaving 6 bases of the junction unmatched. Germline CDR1 and CDR2: LNHDA and SQIVND (reference sequence). This CDR3 spans 14 amino acids. CDR3 sequence reads: CASSLRTGFGELFF. In DNA, the CDR3 is TGTGCCAGTAGTCTACGGACAGGGTTCGGGGAGCTGTTTTTT.

The chain links TRBV5-6 to TRBJ1-3; D gene unclear. The V end was cut by 0 bases, the J end by 1 base, with 5 bases between. The CDR3 spans 14 residues. From germline, CDR1 is SGHDT and CDR2 YYEEEE. Here the CDR3 reads CASSLAGSGNTIYF. In DNA form, the CDR3 reads TGTGCCAGCAGCTTGGCGGGGTCTGGAAACACCATATATTTT.

This chain joins TRBV30 and TRBJ2-2; 10 nucleotides match TRBD2. Per the germline V gene, CDR1 is GTSNPN and CDR2 is SVGIG (reference sequence). The CDR3 contains 19 residues. With V trimmed by 4 bases and J by 5 bases, 19 bases remained unmatched. The DNA of the CDR3 is TGTGCCTGGACCATGATATCGGCTAGCGGGAGCCGGGGTACCGGGGAGCTGTTTTTT. Translating it yields CAWTMISASGSRGTGELFF.

This chain connects TRBV11-1 to TRBJ2-7; D is unresolved. Germline CDR1 SGHAT, CDR2 FQDESV (reference sequence). This CDR3 region has 15 residues. Deletions cut 1 base from V and 4 bases from J, with 14 bases between. The CDR3 protein is CASSLGVLNPYEQYF. The CDR3 DNA reads as TGTGCCAGCAGCTTAGGAGTTCTAAACCCGTACGAGCAGTACTTC.

This sequence joins TRBV7-3 and TRBJ2-2; TRBD2 aligns across 13 bases. The CDR3 loop spans 17 amino acids. Per germline, CDR1 SGHTA and CDR2 FQGTGA. Unmatched junction bases numbered 7, after V lost 2 bases and J lost 7 bases. CDR3 sequence: CASSLGLAGALGGELFF. The CDR3 DNA is TGTGCCAGCAGCTTAGGACTAGCGGGAGCGTTAGGCGGGGAGCTGTTTTTT.

This sequence joins TRBV14 and TRBJ2-5; TRBD2 agrees at 7 bases. V shed 2 bases and J 2 bases; nucleotides not matched to a gene: 11. The germline gives CDR1 SGHDN, CDR2 FVKESK. This CDR3 has 17 residues. The CDR3 region has the DNA TGTGCCAGCAGCCAAACTCGGCCTAGCGGCCTACAAGAGACCCAGTACTTC. This gives the protein CASSQTRPSGLQETQYF.

This clone was picked up one time. This chain uses TRBV19 with TRBJ2-7, with TRBD1 identical over 9 bases. In germline, CDR1 is LNHDA, CDR2 SQIVND (reference sequence). V lost 3 bases and J lost 6; bases outside the gene matches: 6. The CDR3 has 14 residues. The CDR3: CASSIRDRVSEQYF. In nucleotides, the CDR3 is TGTGCCAGTAGTATCCGGGACAGGGTTAGCGAGCAGTACTTC.

The chain uses TRBV25-1 and TRBJ2-3, with 8 bases that match TRBD2. This CDR3 has 14 amino acids. Germline V gene lookup returns CDR1 MGHDK and CDR2 SYGVNS. V was clipped by 4 bases and J by 5 bases; unmatched bases: 5. The CDR3 bases are TGTGCCAGCAGTGGTCACGGGAGGGGAGATACGCAGTATTTT. This encodes CASSGHGRGDTQYF.

The V and J genes are TRBV6-1 and TRBJ1-5; D might be TRBD1 (6 bases). The CDR3 spans 18 residues. The germline CDR1 and CDR2 sequences are MNHNS and SASEGT. The V gene lost 4 bases and the J gene lost 0 bases, with 19 bases spanning the gap. CDR3 DNA sequence: TGTGCCAGCAGTGGGGGGCGGACCCCCCGTTATAGCAATCAGCCCCAGCATTTT. Protein product: CASSGGRTPRYSNQPQHF.

The chain's CDR3 is CASSKTGATEAFF. The CDR3 DNA sequence: TGTGCCAGCAGTAAAACAGGGGCCACTGAAGCTTTCTTT. The V and J genes are TRBV2 and TRBJ1-1; 7 bases agree with TRBD1. Germline V CDR1 and CDR2: SNHLY, FYNNEI. The CDR3 totals 13 residues. V lost 5 bases and J lost 4; bases outside the gene matches: 4.

The rearrangement links TRBV19 to TRBJ1-5; tentative D call: TRBD1 (5 bases). The V gene lost 5 bases and the J gene lost 7 bases, with 12 bases spanning the gap. Germline V gene data show CDR1 as LNHDA and CDR2 as SQIVND (reference sequence). The CDR3 runs 13 residues. This chain's CDR3 is CASSFDRGQPQHF. CDR3 nucleotide sequence: TGTGCCAGTAGTTTCGACCGGGGGCAGCCCCAGCATTTT.

The chain uses TRBV6-1 and TRBJ1-1; D is ambiguous. With 6 bases removed from V and 0 bases from J, the gap between germline ends came to 5 bases. This CDR3 has 12 residues. Germline assignment: CDR1 MNHNS and CDR2 SASEGT. The CDR3 bases are TGTGCCAGCAGGCAGTTGAACACTGAAGCTTTCTTT. Protein product: CASRQLNTEAFF.

This clone was observed a handful of times. The V gene is TRBV7-2, the J gene TRBJ1-1; D is unclear. The CDR3 runs 14 residues. Trimming took off 0 bases at V and 8 bases at J, with 13 bases between the two ends. The germline gives CDR1 SGHTA, CDR2 FQGNSA. The CDR3 DNA follows: TGTGCCAGCAGCTTAGCCGGAGGGCGTCGAGAAGCTTTCTTT. The encoded protein is CASSLAGGRREAFF. Full variable domain (missing parts from reference TRBV7-2 and TRBJ1-1): GAGVSQSPSNKVTEKGKDVELRCDPISGHTALYWYRQSLGQGLEFLIYFQGNSAPDKSGLPSDRFSAERTGGSVSTLTIQRTQQEDSAVYLCASSLAGGRREAFFGQGTRLTVV.

The CDR3, as DNA: TGTGCCAGCAGCGTAGGCGGGAGTAACCACGAGCAGTACTTC. Amino acids: CASSVGGSNHEQYF. The chain joins TRBV9 to TRBJ2-7; 7 nucleotides match TRBD2. The junction had 5 bases not matched to a gene; V was cut back by 0 bases and J by 5 bases. This CDR3 comprises 14 residues. CDR1 and CDR2 (germline): SGDLS, YYNGEE.

The chain is built from TRBV7-2 and TRBJ1-6; no reliable D call. Germline V CDR1 and CDR2: SGHTA, FQGNSA. Deletions cut 2 bases from V and 5 bases from J, with 10 bases between. This CDR3 is 15 amino acids long. CDR3 sequence reads: CASSLLQADNSPLHF. As DNA, the CDR3 is TGTGCCAGCAGCTTACTGCAAGCTGATAATTCACCCCTCCACTTT. The variable domain in full, completed from reference TRBV7-2 and TRBJ1-6, reads GAGVSQSPSNKVTEKGKDVELRCDPISGHTALYWYRQSLGQGLEFLIYFQGNSAPDKSGLPSDRFSAERTGGSVSTLTIQRTQQEDSAVYLCASSLLQADNSPLHFGNGTRLTVT.

This chain joins TRBV29-1 and TRBJ1-2, with no clear D. CDR1 is SQVTM and CDR2 is ANQGSEA in the germline V gene. The length of the CDR3 is 13 residues. V lost 0 bases, J lost 1 base, and 6 bases lay in between. In DNA, the CDR3 is TGCAGCGTTGAAGAGAGGGATAACTATGGCTACACCTTC. It specifies CSVEERDNYGYTF.